Below are 24 T cell receptor beta chains sequenced from a single sample in a study of STAT3 mutations in large granular lymphocyte leukemia. Study-level points and caveats: Every T-LGLL patient had at least one immunodominant TCRbeta clonotype.

Assay: immunoSEQ multiplex PCR; the TCRdb copy retains only in-frame clones and omits some. Of around 1,900 clones in the sample, roughly two thirds were seen once. These receptors have no identified antigens. The material sequenced was peripheral blood mononuclear cells. These receptor sequences come from a man aged 50-60 years with T-cell large granular lymphocyte leukemia. Some clones in this sample may be carry-over from other donors' samples.

The chain combines TRBV10-2 with TRBJ2-7; D is uncertain. Trimming left V 3 bases short and J 0 bases short, with 12 bases between. This CDR3 comprises 15 residues. CDR1 is WSHSY and CDR2 is SAAADI in the germline V gene. The CDR3 region has the DNA TGCGCCAGCAGTGAAGAGGCGTGGGACTCCTACGAGCAGTACTTC. Amino acids: CASSEEAWDSYEQYF.

The V call is TRBV5-1, the J call TRBJ2-7, with D unclear. From germline, CDR1 is SGHRS and CDR2 YFSETQ. This CDR3 is 13 amino acids long. V was cut by 4 bases and J by 2 bases, with 10 bases left in between. The CDR3 is CASSLLGPYEQYF. DNA for the CDR3: TGCGCCAGCAGCCTCCTGGGTCCCTACGAGCAGTACTTC.

The J gene is TRBJ2-7, the V gene TRBV5-4, with 10 bases lining up with TRBD1. The V gene's germline CDR1 is SGHNT and CDR2 YYREEE (reference sequence). The CDR3 spans 18 residues. V lost 3 bases, J lost 1 base, and 13 bases stayed unmatched. CDR3 sequence (DNA): TGTGCCAGCAGCTCTTCGGACAGGGGGTTCACCGGTTCCTACGAGCAGTACTTC. Protein: CASSSSDRGFTGSYEQYF. Together with reference TRBV5-4 and TRBJ2-7, the CDR3 gives the full variable domain: ETGVTQSPTHLIKTRGQQVTLRCSSQSGHNTVSWYQQALGQGPQFIFQYYREEENGRGNFPPRFSGLQFPNYSSELNVNALELDDSALYLCASSSSDRGFTGSYEQYFGPGTRLTVT.

This clone was seen more than once but under ten times. The gene calls are TRBV7-9 and TRBJ2-3, with a weak D call TRBD1 (5 bases). The V and J ends lost 1 base and 6 bases respectively, with 8 bases between them. The CDR3 runs to 13 residues. Per germline, CDR1 SEHNR and CDR2 FQNEAQ (reference sequence). This chain's CDR3 is CASSLVGADTQYF. CDR3 DNA: TGTGCCAGCAGCTTAGTAGGGGCGGATACGCAGTATTTT.

This clone is a singleton in its sample. The chain joins TRBV18 to TRBJ2-5; a possible D gene is TRBD2 (6 bases). The CDR3 contains 13 residues. Trimming stripped 6 bases from V and 2 bases from J, with 10 bases between. CDR1 and CDR2 from the germline V gene are KGHSH and LQKENI. CDR3 sequence (DNA): TGTGCCAGCTCCCCCGGGGGACAAGAGACCCAGTACTTC. Its protein product is CASSPGGQETQYF.

The gene calls are TRBV18 and TRBJ1-5, with 7 bases lining up with TRBD1. The CDR3 length is 14 residues. Trimming at V came to 3 bases and at J to 4 bases, leaving 3 bases not matched to a gene. Germline CDR1 KGHSH, CDR2 LQKENI. The CDR3 region is CASSPGQLNQPQHF. The CDR3 nucleotides read TGTGCCAGCTCACCGGGACAGCTAAATCAGCCCCAGCATTTT.

This clone was seen more than once but under ten times. The J gene is TRBJ1-3, the V gene TRBV7-9; unclear D gene. Looked up from germline, CDR1 is SEHNR and CDR2 is FQNEAQ (reference sequence). The CDR3 is 10 amino acids. Trimming stripped 10 bases from V and 0 bases from J, with 1 base between. CDR3 bases: TGTGCCATCTCTGGAAACACCATATATTTT. This gives the protein CAISGNTIYF.

This sequence joins TRBV29-1 and TRBJ2-7, with TRBD1 identical over 9 bases. The CDR3 has 14 residues. The germline gives CDR1 SQVTM, CDR2 ANQGSEA. V trimming: 5 bases; J trimming: 6 bases; junction bases outside the gene matches: 11. The CDR3: CSVLDGTGKAEQYF. CDR3 coding DNA: TGCAGCGTTCTGGACGGGACAGGGAAAGCCGAGCAGTACTTC.

The rearrangement links TRBV11-1 to TRBJ2-7, with TRBD1 identical over 10 bases. Germline CDR1 reads SGHAT; CDR2 reads FQDESV (reference sequence). The ends lost 5 bases at V and 5 bases at J; junction bases unmatched: 6. This CDR3 region has 14 residues. DNA for the CDR3: TGTGCCAGCAGCCCTCCCGGGACAGGGGACGAGCAGTACTTC. Translation gives CASSPPGTGDEQYF.

V and J are TRBV4-1 and TRBJ1-2; 7 positions match TRBD1. The CDR3 length is 15 residues. V lost 7 bases and J lost 0; bases outside the gene matches: 8. Germline V gene sequence: CDR1 MGHRA, CDR2 YSYEKL. CDR3 nucleotide sequence: TGCGCCAGCACCGGGACAGAAGCTACTAACTATGGCTACACCTTC. Protein sequence: CASTGTEATNYGYTF.

The chain recombines TRBV5-4 with TRBJ2-1; weak D call: TRBD2 (6 bases). CDR3 length: 15 residues. CDR1 SGHNT and CDR2 YYREEE come from the germline V gene (reference sequence). V lost 3 bases and J 0 bases, leaving 10 bases between the germline ends. The CDR3 spells CASSWSGFSYNEQFF. The CDR3 region has the DNA TGTGCCAGCAGCTGGAGCGGGTTCTCCTACAATGAGCAGTTCTTC. The full variable domain, rest sourced from reference TRBV5-4 and TRBJ2-1, is ETGVTQSPTHLIKTRGQQVTLRCSSQSGHNTVSWYQQALGQGPQFIFQYYREEENGRGNFPPRFSGLQFPNYSSELNVNALELDDSALYLCASSWSGFSYNEQFFGPGTRLTVL.

The chain's CDR3 is CASSQVQANNQPQHF. The CDR3 DNA follows: TGTGCCAGCAGCCAAGTTCAGGCTAACAATCAGCCCCAGCATTTT. The rearrangement joins TRBV4-2 to TRBJ1-5; the D is unclear. Germline V lookup: CDR1 LGHNA, CDR2 YNFKEQ. The CDR3 is made up of 15 amino acids. Trimming left V 1 base short and J 3 bases short, with 10 bases between.

The genes are TRBV15 and TRBJ2-1; 8 bases are shared with TRBD1. Germline V gene data show CDR1 as LNHNV and CDR2 as YYDKDF (reference sequence). The CDR3 totals 14 residues. V lost 5 bases to trimming and J lost 7 bases; unmatched junction nucleotides: 7. For the CDR3, the DNA is TGTGCCACCAGCCCCCGGACAGGGAAAAATGAGCAGTTCTTC. Translated: CATSPRTGKNEQFF.

By its share, this clone is medium-sized. V gene TRBV10-3 combines with J gene TRBJ1-3; maybe TRBD1 (5 bases). Germline assignment: CDR1 ENHRY and CDR2 SYGVKD. The CDR3 covers 16 residues. V lost 4 bases, J lost 0 bases, and 13 bases lay in between. The DNA of the CDR3 is TGTGCCATCAGTGCCTTCAGGGCCTTCTCTGGAAACACCATATATTTT. It codes for CAISAFRAFSGNTIYF.

The sample holds a few counts of this clone. The chain joins TRBV18 to TRBJ2-7; perhaps TRBD2 as D (6 bases). Per the germline V gene, CDR1 is KGHSH and CDR2 is LQKENI. V shed 2 bases and J shed 0 bases, with 8 bases lying between them. The CDR3 extends over 14 amino acids. The CDR3 DNA reads TGTGCCAGCTCACCAGTGCGGGGCTCCTACGAGCAGTACTTC. Translated: CASSPVRGSYEQYF.

This clone was seen a single time. The J gene is TRBJ1-5, the V gene TRBV6-5, with unresolved D. The length of the CDR3 is 13 residues. CDR1 is MNHEY and CDR2 is SVGAGI in the germline V gene. Trimming removed 4 bases at V and 3 bases at J, with 7 bases between. CDR3 region: CASSSVVNQPQHF. Here the CDR3 DNA reads TGTGCCAGCAGTTCGGTGGTCAATCAGCCCCAGCATTTT.

J is TRBJ1-5 and V is TRBV4-2; possibly TRBD1 for D (6 bases). V shed 1 base and J shed 4 bases, with 14 bases lying between them. The germline gives CDR1 LGHNA, CDR2 YNFKEQ. The CDR3 is made up of 16 amino acids. The CDR3 region is CASSQGDKGDNQPQHF. CDR3 DNA: TGTGCCAGCAGCCAAGGGGACAAAGGGGATAATCAGCCCCAGCATTTT.

The genes are TRBV9 and TRBJ2-7; 7 bases align to TRBD2. CDR1 is SGDLS, CDR2 YYNGEE, per germline. Trimming at V came to 3 bases and at J to 3 bases, leaving 12 bases not matched to a gene. The CDR3 covers 16 residues. The CDR3: CASSAWGGDAIYEQYF. DNA of the CDR3: TGTGCCAGCAGCGCTTGGGGAGGGGACGCGATCTACGAGCAGTACTTC. Looking up the rest from reference TRBV9 and TRBJ2-7 gives the full variable domain: DSGVTQTPKHLITATGQRVTLRCSPRSGDLSVYWYQQSLDQGLQFLIQYYNGEERAKGNILERFSAQQFPDLHSELNLSSLELGDSALYFCASSAWGGDAIYEQYFGPGTRLTVT.

The V call is TRBV5-4, the J call TRBJ2-5; 8 bases are shared with TRBD2. The germline gives CDR1 SGHNT, CDR2 YYREEE (reference sequence). CDR3 size: 14 residues. With 4 bases clipped from V and 5 bases from J, the junction kept 7 bases outside the gene matches. The CDR3 DNA follows: TGTGCCAGCAGCCCACAGGGACTAGGGGAGACCCAGTACTTC. Its translation: CASSPQGLGETQYF.

This chain joins TRBV10-2 and TRBJ2-5; 7 positions agree with TRBD1. The CDR3 has 14 amino acids. J was trimmed by 3 bases and V by 0 bases; bases with no gene match: 1. Germline values: CDR1 WSHSY, CDR2 SAAADI. CDR3 nucleotides: TGCGCCAGCAGTGAGTCCGACAGGGAAGAGACCCAGTACTTC. Translating it yields CASSESDREETQYF.

About this clone itself: Its ends do not fully match the called genes, so a read error is possible. The chain has TRBV7-8 and TRBJ2-7, with TRBD1 matching 9 bases. The CDR3 spans 14 residues. The germline gives CDR1 SGHVS, CDR2 FQNEAQ. CDR3 loop: CASSDTGGPYAQYF. CDR3 sequence (DNA): TGTGCCAGCAGCGACACAGGGGGCCCCTACGCGCAGTACTTC.

The rearrangement links TRBV4-3 to TRBJ2-7; D gene uncertain. The germline gives CDR1 LGHNA, CDR2 YSLEER. The CDR3 length is 15 residues. Between the trimmed V and J ends, which lost 0 bases and 5 bases, there was a span of 14 bases. The CDR3 region is CASSQDGTGSDEQYF. The CDR3 DNA follows: TGCGCCAGCAGCCAAGATGGTACGGGCTCAGACGAGCAGTACTTC.

This clone was seen more than once but under ten times. The rearrangement uses TRBV6-5 and TRBJ2-1, with 9 bases that match TRBD2. Trimming cost V 2 bases and J 9 bases; bases outside gene matches: 5. The CDR3 is 14 residues long. The germline CDR1 and CDR2 sequences are MNHEY and SVGAGI. As DNA, the CDR3 is TGTGCCAGCAGTTACGTTCTAGCGGGACTTGAGCAGTTCTTC. Protein: CASSYVLAGLEQFF.

The chain has TRBV4-1 and TRBJ1-2, with 7 positions matching TRBD1. The CDR3 runs 18 residues. The germline gives CDR1 MGHRA, CDR2 YSYEKL. V lost 1 base to trimming and J lost 2 bases; unmatched junction nucleotides: 13. The CDR3 is CASSQGLAGGSGNYGYTF. In DNA form, the CDR3 reads TGCGCCAGCAGCCAAGGGCTCGCAGGGGGGAGTGGGAACTATGGCTACACCTTC.